Below, 26 T cell receptor beta chains from the same sample are listed, as sequenced in a study of blood T cell repertoires in COVID-19. Clones were sequenced by immunoSEQ multiplex PCR, and TCRdb holds only the in-frame ones, with some missing. The sample has tens of thousands of clones, around nine tenths seen once. Sequenced sample: peripheral blood. The receptors were gathered from a man in his fifties or sixties with active COVID-19.

The rearrangement links TRBV4-1 to TRBJ1-2; D perhaps matches TRBD1 (5 bases). The germline V gene has CDR1 MGHRA and CDR2 YSYEKL. V dropped 3 bases and J dropped 0 bases, with 20 bases sitting between them. The CDR3 has 18 amino acids. The CDR3 bases are TGCGCCAGCAGCCATCTGGCTCCGGGACTAAAGACTAACTATGGCTACACCTTC. This codes for CASSHLAPGLKTNYGYTF.

This chain connects TRBV19 to TRBJ1-2, with 9 bases aligning to TRBD1. The CDR3 totals 14 residues. Germline lookup yields CDR1 LNHDA and CDR2 SQIVND (reference sequence). The V gene end was trimmed by 10 bases and the J gene end by 5 bases; junction bases not matched to a gene: 11. In DNA, the CDR3 is TGTGCCACTCGACCCGGGACAGGGAGTTATGGCTACACCTTC. Protein: CATRPGTGSYGYTF.

This chain connects TRBV2 to TRBJ2-2; D might be TRBD1 (6 bases). Trimming cost V 2 bases and J 2 bases, with 9 bases left between them. The germline V gene has CDR1 SNHLY and CDR2 FYNNEI. The CDR3 extends over 15 amino acids. CDR3 sequence: CASSEKGHNTGELFF. The CDR3 coding sequence is TGTGCCAGCAGTGAAAAGGGACACAACACCGGGGAGCTGTTTTTT. Together with reference TRBV2 and TRBJ2-2, the CDR3 gives the full variable domain: EPEVTQTPSHQVTQMGQEVILRCVPISNHLYFYWYRQILGQKVEFLVSFYNNEISEKSEIFDDQFSVERPDGSNFTLKIRSTKLEDSAMYFCASSEKGHNTGELFFGEGSRLTVL.

V is TRBV5-6 and J is TRBJ2-3; TRBD2 matches at 14 bases. Germline CDR1 is SGHDT and CDR2 is YYEEEE. CDR3 size: 16 residues. V lost 4 bases, J lost 3 bases, and 4 bases stayed unmatched. CDR3 region: CASSGGTSGSTDTQYF. The CDR3 nucleotides are TGTGCCAGCAGCGGGGGGACTAGCGGGAGTACAGATACGCAGTATTTT.

This rearrangement joins TRBV28 to TRBJ1-4; D perhaps matches TRBD1 (5 bases). The CDR3 is made up of 17 amino acids. Germline CDR1 MDHEN, CDR2 SYDVKM. The V end was cut by 5 bases, the J end by 8 bases, with 24 bases between. The CDR3 DNA reads TGTGCCAGCAGTCCGACACGACCCGGGGCGGGGGGGGAAAAACTGTTTTTT. Its protein product is CASSPTRPGAGGEKLFF.

The chain employs TRBV7-9 and TRBJ2-1, with 8 bases that match TRBD2. After removal of 5 bases from V and 6 bases from J, the junction contained 9 bases not matched to a gene. The length of the CDR3 is 15 residues. The germline V gene has CDR1 SEHNR and CDR2 FQNEAQ (reference sequence). CDR3 residues: CASSPGGARVNEQFF. DNA for the CDR3: TGTGCCAGCAGCCCCGGGGGGGCGCGAGTCAATGAGCAGTTCTTC.

The chain links TRBV27 to TRBJ2-2, with D perhaps matching TRBD1 (6 bases). The V and J ends lost 4 bases and 1 base respectively, with 25 bases between them. CDR1 is MNHEY and CDR2 is SMNVEV in the germline V gene (reference sequence). The CDR3 is made up of 20 amino acids. The CDR3 bases are TGTGCCAGCAGTTCCTACCAGTTTACAGGGAATAAGCAGAACACCGGGGAGCTGTTTTTT. Translation: CASSSYQFTGNKQNTGELFF.

The genes are TRBV28 and TRBJ1-5, with TRBD1 matching over 8 bases. The V segment lost 3 bases and the J segment 7 bases; nucleotides outside the gene matches: 8. This CDR3 spans 15 amino acids. CDR1 and CDR2 from the germline V gene are MDHEN and SYDVKM. The chain's CDR3 is CASSLRDRRLQPQHF. DNA for the CDR3: TGTGCCAGCAGTTTGAGGGACAGGCGGTTGCAGCCCCAGCATTTT.

This rearrangement joins TRBV30 to TRBJ2-5, with 10 bases aligning to TRBD2. Germline values: CDR1 GTSNPN, CDR2 SVGIG (reference sequence). The V segment lost 3 bases and the J segment 4 bases; nucleotides outside the gene matches: 5. The CDR3 length is 14 residues. The CDR3 protein is CAWRLAGAAETQYF. CDR3 bases: TGTGCCTGGAGGCTAGCGGGAGCGGCAGAGACCCAGTACTTC.

The V call is TRBV3-1 (or the pseudogene TRBV3-2), the J call TRBJ1-2; unclear D gene. Trimming removed 1 base from V and 8 bases from J, with 14 bases in between. Per germline, CDR1 LGHDT and CDR2 YNNKEL (reference sequence). The CDR3 sequence is 14 residues long. The CDR3 coding sequence is TGTGCCAGCAGCCAAGTATATGGTCTTGGCGGCTACACCTTC. Protein sequence: CASSQVYGLGGYTF.

This chain joins TRBV15 and TRBJ2-7, with 7 bases fitting TRBD1. This CDR3 region has 14 residues. V dropped 3 bases and J dropped 3; count of bases not matched to a gene: 5. Per the germline V gene, CDR1 is LNHNV and CDR2 is YYDKDF (reference sequence). CDR3 protein: CATSRNRDSYEQYF. CDR3 in DNA: TGTGCCACCAGCAGGAACCGGGACAGCTACGAGCAGTACTTC.

The chain recombines TRBV6-5 with TRBJ1-6; the D gene is possibly TRBD1 (5 bases). Germline V lookup: CDR1 MNHEY, CDR2 SVGAGI. The CDR3 sequence is 13 residues long. The germline V and J ends were trimmed by 8 bases and 8 bases, with 13 bases remaining between them. The CDR3 nucleotides read TGTGCCAGCGGGGGGAGCCGTGATTCACCCCTCCACTTT. This encodes CASGGSRDSPLHF.

The V gene is TRBV7-2, the J gene TRBJ1-2; D call uncertain. CDR1 and CDR2 from the germline V gene are SGHTA and FQGNSA. The CDR3 loop spans 14 amino acids. Trimming pared 4 bases from V and 8 bases from J, leaving 17 bases between. This CDR3 is CASSSYAPTEGYTF. The CDR3, as DNA: TGTGCCAGCAGCTCCTACGCTCCGACTGAAGGCTACACCTTC.

The chain recombines TRBV7-3 with TRBJ2-1, with TRBD2 matching 10 bases. Germline CDR1 is SGHTA and CDR2 is FQGTGA. V was clipped by 5 bases and J by 6 bases; unmatched bases: 4. The CDR3 has 14 residues. The CDR3 nucleotides read TGTGCCAGCAGCGTGACTAGCGGGCCCAATGAGCAGTTCTTC. Translation: CASSVTSGPNEQFF.

This chain connects TRBV10-3 to TRBJ2-7; D uncertain. V lost 2 bases and J 0 bases, leaving 11 bases between the germline ends. Looked up from germline, CDR1 is ENHRY and CDR2 is SYGVKD. There are 15 residues in the CDR3. The CDR3 coding sequence is TGTGCCATCAGTGAGGGTAGCACGACCTCCTACGAGCAGTACTTC. It translates to CAISEGSTTSYEQYF.

This chain uses TRBV28 with TRBJ2-7, with D tentatively TRBD2 (5 bases). Trimming removed 8 bases from V and 0 bases from J, with 20 bases in between. Germline V gene lookup returns CDR1 MDHEN and CDR2 SYDVKM. This CDR3 has 16 amino acids. CDR3 loop: CASGSMHGINSYEQYF. The CDR3 bases are TGTGCCAGCGGCTCGATGCACGGGATAAACTCCTACGAGCAGTACTTC.

The chain links TRBV9 to TRBJ2-1, with TRBD2 identical over 9 bases. The V segment lost 0 bases and the J segment 8 bases; nucleotides outside the gene matches: 9. This CDR3 spans 16 amino acids. Germline loops: CDR1 SGDLS, CDR2 YYNGEE. The CDR3 loop is CASSVGVRREGYEQFF. In nucleotides, the CDR3 is TGTGCCAGCAGCGTAGGTGTCCGGCGGGAGGGCTATGAGCAGTTCTTC.

The J gene is TRBJ2-7, the V gene TRBV10-3, with TRBD2 matching 10 bases. CDR3 size: 16 residues. In germline, CDR1 is ENHRY, CDR2 SYGVKD. V lost 0 bases to trimming and J lost 1 base; unmatched junction nucleotides: 3. The CDR3 nucleotides read TGTGCCATCAGTGAGTCGTGGACTAGCGGTTCCTACGAGCAGTACTTC. Translated, it gives CAISESWTSGSYEQYF.

The chain carries TRBV6-5 and TRBJ1-1, with D possibly TRBD1 on 5 matching bases. This CDR3 is 12 amino acids long. Germline V lookup: CDR1 MNHEY, CDR2 SVGAGI. With 5 bases removed from V and 4 bases from J, the gap between germline ends came to 8 bases. This chain's CDR3 is CASSNRFTEAFF. The CDR3 DNA reads as TGTGCCAGCAGTAACAGGTTCACTGAAGCTTTCTTT.

V usage is TRBV28 and J usage is TRBJ1-2, with 7 positions matching TRBD1. The CDR3 covers 14 residues. Trimming at V came to 4 bases and at J to 4 bases, leaving 6 bases not matched to a gene. Germline V gives CDR1 MDHEN, CDR2 SYDVKM. CDR3 sequence: CASSYPGQTYGYTF. The CDR3 DNA sequence: TGTGCCAGCAGTTACCCGGGACAGACCTATGGCTACACCTTC.

The rearrangement uses TRBV30 and TRBJ2-3; 8 nucleotides match TRBD2. The V segment lost 2 bases and the J segment 6 bases; nucleotides outside the gene matches: 13. Germline CDR1 reads GTSNPN; CDR2 reads SVGIG (reference sequence). CDR3 length: 16 amino acids. The CDR3 protein is CAWSNTGGHRKDTQYF. CDR3 nucleotide sequence: TGTGCCTGGAGTAACACGGGAGGGCACCGTAAGGATACGCAGTATTTT.

The chain employs TRBV6-5 and TRBJ2-7; D might be TRBD2 (6 bases). Germline lookup yields CDR1 MNHEY and CDR2 SVGAGI. The CDR3 is 13 amino acids. V lost 6 bases to trimming and J lost 2 bases, with 11 bases between them. The DNA for the CDR3 is TGTGCCAGCAGCCTTAGCGGTACCTACGAGCAGTACTTC. It yields the protein CASSLSGTYEQYF.

This chain uses TRBV13 with TRBJ2-7; D perhaps matches TRBD1 (5 bases). V was cut by 3 bases and J by 0 bases, with 9 bases left in between. Per the germline V gene, CDR1 is PRHDT and CDR2 is FYEKMQ (reference sequence). The CDR3 runs 14 residues. The CDR3 nucleotides are TGTGCCAGCAGCTTCAATACAGGCTCCTACGAGCAGTACTTC. Translation: CASSFNTGSYEQYF.

The chain carries TRBV5-1 and TRBJ2-7, with D tentatively TRBD1 (5 bases). The CDR3 spans 15 residues. V was clipped by 1 base and J by 2 bases, with 13 bases between them. The germline gives CDR1 SGHRS, CDR2 YFSETQ. In DNA form, the CDR3 reads TGCGCCAGCAGCTTGCAGGGATCGTTGGCCTACGAGCAGTACTTC. This encodes CASSLQGSLAYEQYF.

This chain connects TRBV4-1 to TRBJ1-5; 8 bases are shared with TRBD1. V lost 4 bases to trimming and J lost 7 bases; unmatched junction nucleotides: 9. This CDR3 region has 15 residues. Germline V gene data show CDR1 as MGHRA and CDR2 as YSYEKL. The CDR3 nucleotides read TGCGCCAGCAGCCCACTACCACAGGGGGGGCAGCCCCAGCATTTT. Protein: CASSPLPQGGQPQHF.

The chain has TRBV9 and TRBJ1-6, with a tentative D call TRBD1 (6 bases). Germline V gene lookup returns CDR1 SGDLS and CDR2 YYNGEE. With 0 bases removed from V and 5 bases from J, the gap between germline ends came to 6 bases. The CDR3 is made up of 14 amino acids. CDR3 nucleotides: TGTGCCAGCAGCGTAGGGACAGATAATTCACCCCTCCACTTT. As protein: CASSVGTDNSPLHF.